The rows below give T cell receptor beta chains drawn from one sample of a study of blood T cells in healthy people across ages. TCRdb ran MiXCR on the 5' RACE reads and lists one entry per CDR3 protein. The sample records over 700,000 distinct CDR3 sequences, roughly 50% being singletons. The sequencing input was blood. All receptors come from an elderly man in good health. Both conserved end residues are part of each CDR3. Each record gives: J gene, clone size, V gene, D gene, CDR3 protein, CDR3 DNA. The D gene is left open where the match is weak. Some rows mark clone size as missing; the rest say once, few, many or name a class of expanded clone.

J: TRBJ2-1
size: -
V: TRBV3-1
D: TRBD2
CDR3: CASSFRFGLAINEQFF
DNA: TGTGCCAGCAGCTTCCGCTTCGGACTAGCGATCAATGAGCAGTTCTTC

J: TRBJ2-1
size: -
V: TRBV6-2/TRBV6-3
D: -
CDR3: CASSSTRGVYNEQFF
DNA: TGTGCCAGCAGCTCGACCAGGGGCGTCTACAATGAGCAGTTCTTC

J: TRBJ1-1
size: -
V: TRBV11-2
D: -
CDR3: CASSSISSEAFF
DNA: TGTGCCAGCAGCTCTATATCGTCTGAAGCTTTCTTT

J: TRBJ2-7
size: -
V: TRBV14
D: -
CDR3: CASSQVIGSTFYEQYF
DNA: TGTGCCAGCAGCCAGGTAATAGGATCTACTTTCTACGAGCAGTACTTC

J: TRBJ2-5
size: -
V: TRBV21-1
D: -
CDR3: CASSDGQQETQYF
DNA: TGTGCCAGCAGCGATGGACAGCAAGAGACCCAGTACTTC

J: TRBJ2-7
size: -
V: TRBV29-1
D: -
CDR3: CSVTGVGMEQYF
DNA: TGCAGCGTGACCGGGGTGGGAATGGAGCAGTACTTC

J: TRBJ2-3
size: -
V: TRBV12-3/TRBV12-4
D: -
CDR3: CASSLQGAGDAYF
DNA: TGTGCCAGCAGTCTCCAGGGGGCGGGAGACGCGTATTTT

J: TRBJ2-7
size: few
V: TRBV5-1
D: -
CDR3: CASSHAGSYEQYF
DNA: TGCGCCAGCAGCCATGCAGGGTCCTACGAGCAGTACTTC

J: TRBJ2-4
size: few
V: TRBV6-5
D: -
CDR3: CASSYGGNTAKNIQYF
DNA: TGTGCCAGCAGTTACGGGGGGAACACGGCCAAAAACATTCAGTACTTC

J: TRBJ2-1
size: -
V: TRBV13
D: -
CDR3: CASTTWGGDEQFF
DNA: TGTGCCAGCACCACCTGGGGAGGTGATGAGCAGTTCTTC